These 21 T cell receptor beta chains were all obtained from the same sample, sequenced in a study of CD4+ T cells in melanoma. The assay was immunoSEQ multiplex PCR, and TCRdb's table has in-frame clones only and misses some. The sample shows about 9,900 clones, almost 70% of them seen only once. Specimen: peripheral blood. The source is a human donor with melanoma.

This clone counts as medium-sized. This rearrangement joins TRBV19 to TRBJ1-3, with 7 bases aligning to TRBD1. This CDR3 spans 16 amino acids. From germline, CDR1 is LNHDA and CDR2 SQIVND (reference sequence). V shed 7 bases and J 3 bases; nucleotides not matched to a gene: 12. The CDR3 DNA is TGTGCCAGTACCCAAAGCCGGGACAGTCTTGGAAACACCATATATTTT. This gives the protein CASTQSRDSLGNTIYF.

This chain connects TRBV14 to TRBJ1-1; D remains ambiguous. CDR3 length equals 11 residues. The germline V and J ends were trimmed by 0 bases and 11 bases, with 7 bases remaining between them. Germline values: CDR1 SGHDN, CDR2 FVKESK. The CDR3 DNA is TGTGCCAGCAGCCAAGATGTCCTCGCTTTCTTT. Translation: CASSQDVLAFF.

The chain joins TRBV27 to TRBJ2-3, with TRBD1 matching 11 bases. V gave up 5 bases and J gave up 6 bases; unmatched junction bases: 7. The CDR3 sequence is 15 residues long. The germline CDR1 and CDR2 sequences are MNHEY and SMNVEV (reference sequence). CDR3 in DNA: TGTGCCAGCAGTCCAGGACAGGGGGCTTGGGATACGCAGTATTTT. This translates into CASSPGQGAWDTQYF.

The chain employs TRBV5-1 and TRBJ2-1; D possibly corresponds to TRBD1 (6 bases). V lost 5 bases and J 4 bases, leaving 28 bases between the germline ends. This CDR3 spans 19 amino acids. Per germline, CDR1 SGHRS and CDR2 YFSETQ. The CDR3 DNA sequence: TGCGCCAGCAGAAACCGCCAGGGGATAGGTGACTACGGTTACAATGAGCAGTTCTTC. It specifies CASRNRQGIGDYGYNEQFF.

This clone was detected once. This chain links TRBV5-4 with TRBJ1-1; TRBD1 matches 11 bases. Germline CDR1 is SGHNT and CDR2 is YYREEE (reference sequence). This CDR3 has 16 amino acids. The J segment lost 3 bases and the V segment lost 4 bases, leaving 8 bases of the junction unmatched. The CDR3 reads CASSPGQGGLYTEAFF. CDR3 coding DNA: TGTGCCAGCAGCCCGGGACAGGGGGGTTTGTACACTGAAGCTTTCTTT.

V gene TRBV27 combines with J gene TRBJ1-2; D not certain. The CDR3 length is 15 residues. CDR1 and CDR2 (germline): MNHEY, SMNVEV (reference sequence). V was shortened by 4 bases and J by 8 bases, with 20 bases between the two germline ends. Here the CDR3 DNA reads TGTGCCAGCAGTTCCCTGGTCCGGATTGATCGGGGCTACACCTTC. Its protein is CASSSLVRIDRGYTF.

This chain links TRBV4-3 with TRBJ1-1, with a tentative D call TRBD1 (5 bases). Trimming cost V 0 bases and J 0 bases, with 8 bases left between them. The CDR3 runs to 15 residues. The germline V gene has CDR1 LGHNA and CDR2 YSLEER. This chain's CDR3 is CASSQDSGMNTEAFF. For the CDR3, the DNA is TGCGCCAGCAGCCAAGACTCAGGGATGAACACTGAAGCTTTCTTT.

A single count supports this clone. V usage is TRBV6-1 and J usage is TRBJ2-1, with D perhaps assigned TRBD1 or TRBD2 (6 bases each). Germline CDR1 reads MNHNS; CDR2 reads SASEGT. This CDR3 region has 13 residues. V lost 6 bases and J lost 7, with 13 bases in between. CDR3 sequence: CASSESGANEQFF. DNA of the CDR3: TGTGCCAGCAGCGAGTCGGGGGCAAATGAGCAGTTCTTC.

In nucleotides, the CDR3 is TGTGCCAGCAGCTTACCTGGGAACGAGCAGTACTTC. It translates to CASSLPGNEQYF. V and J are TRBV5-5 and TRBJ2-7, with D uncertain. This CDR3 contains 12 residues. Trimming left V 2 bases short and J 5 bases short, with 8 bases between. Germline loops: CDR1 SGHKS, CDR2 YYEKEE (reference sequence).

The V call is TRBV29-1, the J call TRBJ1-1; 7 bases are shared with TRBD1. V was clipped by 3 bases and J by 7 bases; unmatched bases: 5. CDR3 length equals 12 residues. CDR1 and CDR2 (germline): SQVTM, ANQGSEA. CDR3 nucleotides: TGCAGCGTTGATCTTCGACAGGGTGAAGCTTTCTTT. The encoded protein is CSVDLRQGEAFF.

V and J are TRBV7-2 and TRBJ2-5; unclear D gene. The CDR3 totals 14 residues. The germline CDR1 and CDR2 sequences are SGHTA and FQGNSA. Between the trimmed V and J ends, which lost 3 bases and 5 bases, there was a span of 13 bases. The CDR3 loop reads CASSFVGVGETQYF. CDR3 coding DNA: TGTGCCAGCAGCTTTGTTGGGGTCGGGGAGACCCAGTACTTC.

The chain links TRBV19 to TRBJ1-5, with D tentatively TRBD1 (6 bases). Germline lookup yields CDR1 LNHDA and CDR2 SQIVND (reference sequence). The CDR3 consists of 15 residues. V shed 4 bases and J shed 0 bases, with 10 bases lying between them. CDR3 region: CASSTGAYSNQPQHF. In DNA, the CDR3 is TGTGCCAGTAGTACAGGGGCTTATAGCAATCAGCCCCAGCATTTT.

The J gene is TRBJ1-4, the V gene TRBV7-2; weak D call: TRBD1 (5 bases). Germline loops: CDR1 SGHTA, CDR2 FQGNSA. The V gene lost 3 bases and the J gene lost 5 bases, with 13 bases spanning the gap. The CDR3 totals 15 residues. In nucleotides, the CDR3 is TGTGCCAGCAGCTTCGTCGGGGGGGGAAATGAAAAACTGTTTTTT. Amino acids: CASSFVGGGNEKLFF.

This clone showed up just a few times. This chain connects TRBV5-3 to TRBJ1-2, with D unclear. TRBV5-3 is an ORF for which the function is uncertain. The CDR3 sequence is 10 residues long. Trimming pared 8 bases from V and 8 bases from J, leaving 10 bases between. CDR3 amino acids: CASKESGYTF. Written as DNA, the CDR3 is TGTGCCAGCAAGGAGTCAGGCTACACCTTC.

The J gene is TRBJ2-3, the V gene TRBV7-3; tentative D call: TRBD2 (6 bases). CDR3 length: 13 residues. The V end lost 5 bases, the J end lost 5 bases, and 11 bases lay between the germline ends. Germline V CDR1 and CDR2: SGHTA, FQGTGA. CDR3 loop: CASSDMGGDTQYF. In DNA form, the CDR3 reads TGTGCCAGCAGCGACATGGGGGGAGATACGCAGTATTTT.

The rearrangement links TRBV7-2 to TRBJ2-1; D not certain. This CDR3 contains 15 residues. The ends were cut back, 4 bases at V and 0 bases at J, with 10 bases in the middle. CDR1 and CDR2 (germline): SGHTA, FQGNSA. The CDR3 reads CASSSLSSSYNEQFF. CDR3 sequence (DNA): TGTGCCAGCAGCTCCCTATCGAGCTCCTACAATGAGCAGTTCTTC.

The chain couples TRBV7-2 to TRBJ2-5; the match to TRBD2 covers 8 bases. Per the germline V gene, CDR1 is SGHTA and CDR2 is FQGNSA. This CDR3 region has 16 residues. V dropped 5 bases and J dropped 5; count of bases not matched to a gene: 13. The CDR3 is CASSPEGRGGGETQYF. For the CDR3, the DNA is TGTGCCAGCAGCCCTGAGGGCCGGGGGGGAGGGGAGACCCAGTACTTC.

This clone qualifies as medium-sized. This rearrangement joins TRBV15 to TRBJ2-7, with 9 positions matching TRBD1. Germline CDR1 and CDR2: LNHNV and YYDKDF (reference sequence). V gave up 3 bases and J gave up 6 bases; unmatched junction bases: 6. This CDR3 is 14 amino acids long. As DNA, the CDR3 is TGTGCCACCAGCAGGGGACAGGGTGGGCGCGAGCAGTACTTC. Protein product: CATSRGQGGREQYF.

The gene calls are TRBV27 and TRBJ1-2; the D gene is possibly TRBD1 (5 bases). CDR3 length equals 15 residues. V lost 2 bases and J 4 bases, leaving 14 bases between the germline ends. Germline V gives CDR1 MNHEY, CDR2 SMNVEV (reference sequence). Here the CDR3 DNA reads TGTGCCAGCAGTTTAGGGATGGATGGGGGCTATGGCTACACCTTC. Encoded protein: CASSLGMDGGYGYTF.

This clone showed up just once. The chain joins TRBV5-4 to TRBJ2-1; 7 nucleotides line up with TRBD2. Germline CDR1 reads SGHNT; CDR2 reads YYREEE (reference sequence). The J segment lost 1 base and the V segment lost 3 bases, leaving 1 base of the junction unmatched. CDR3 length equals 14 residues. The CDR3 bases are TGTGCCAGCAGCTACGGGAGGTCCTACAATGAGCAGTTCTTC. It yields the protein CASSYGRSYNEQFF.

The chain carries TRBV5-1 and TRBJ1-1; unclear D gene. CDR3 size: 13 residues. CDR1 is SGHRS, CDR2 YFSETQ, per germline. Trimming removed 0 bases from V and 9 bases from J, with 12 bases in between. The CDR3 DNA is TGCGCCAGCAGCTTGGTAGGAGAGCGGAAAGCTTTCTTT. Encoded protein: CASSLVGERKAFF.